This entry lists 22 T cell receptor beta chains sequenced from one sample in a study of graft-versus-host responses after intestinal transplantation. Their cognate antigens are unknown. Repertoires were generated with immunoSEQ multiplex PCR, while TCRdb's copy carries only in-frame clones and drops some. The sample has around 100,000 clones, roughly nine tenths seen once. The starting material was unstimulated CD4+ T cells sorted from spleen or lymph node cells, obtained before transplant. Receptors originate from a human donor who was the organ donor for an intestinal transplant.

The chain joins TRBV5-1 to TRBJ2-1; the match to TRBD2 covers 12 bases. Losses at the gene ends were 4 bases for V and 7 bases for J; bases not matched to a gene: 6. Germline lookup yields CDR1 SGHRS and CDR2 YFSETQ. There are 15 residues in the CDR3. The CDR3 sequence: CASSLTSGGRNEQFF. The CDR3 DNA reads TGCGCCAGCAGCCTCACTAGCGGGGGGAGGAATGAGCAGTTCTTC.

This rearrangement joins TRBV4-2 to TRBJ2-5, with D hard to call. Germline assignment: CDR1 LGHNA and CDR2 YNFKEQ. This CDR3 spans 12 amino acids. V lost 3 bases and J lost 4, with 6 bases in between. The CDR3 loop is CASSHPGETQYF. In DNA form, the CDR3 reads TGTGCCAGCAGCCACCCCGGAGAGACCCAGTACTTC.

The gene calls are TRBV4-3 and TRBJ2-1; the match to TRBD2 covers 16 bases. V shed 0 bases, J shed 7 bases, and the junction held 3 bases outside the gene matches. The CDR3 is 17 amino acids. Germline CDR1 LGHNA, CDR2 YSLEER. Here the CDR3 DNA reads TGCGCCAGCAGCCAAGAGGGACTAGCGGGGGGGAGGAATGAGCAGTTCTTC. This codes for CASSQEGLAGGRNEQFF.

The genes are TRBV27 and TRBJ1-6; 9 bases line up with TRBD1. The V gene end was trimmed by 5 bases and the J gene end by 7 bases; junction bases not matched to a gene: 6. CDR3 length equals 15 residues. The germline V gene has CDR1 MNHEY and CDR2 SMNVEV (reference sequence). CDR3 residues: CASSTGGRGNSPLHF. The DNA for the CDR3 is TGTGCCAGCAGTACAGGGGGCCGAGGGAATTCACCCCTCCACTTT.

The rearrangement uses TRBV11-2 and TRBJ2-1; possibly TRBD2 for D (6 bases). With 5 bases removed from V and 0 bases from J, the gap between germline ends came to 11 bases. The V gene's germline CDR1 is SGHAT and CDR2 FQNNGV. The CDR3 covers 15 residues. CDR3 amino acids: CASSISGRSYNEQFF. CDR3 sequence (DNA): TGTGCCAGCAGCATTAGCGGTCGCTCCTACAATGAGCAGTTCTTC.

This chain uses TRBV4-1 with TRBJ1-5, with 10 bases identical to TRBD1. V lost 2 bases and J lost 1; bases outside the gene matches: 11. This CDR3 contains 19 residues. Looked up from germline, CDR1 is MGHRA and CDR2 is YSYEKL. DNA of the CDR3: TGCGCCAGCAGCCAACCACTAAGACAGGGGGCCCGAAGCAATCAGCCCCAGCATTTT. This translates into CASSQPLRQGARSNQPQHF.

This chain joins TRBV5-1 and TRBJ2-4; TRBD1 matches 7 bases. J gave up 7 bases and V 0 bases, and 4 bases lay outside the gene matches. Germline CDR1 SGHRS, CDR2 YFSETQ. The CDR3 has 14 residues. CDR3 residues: CASSLEGAWNIQYF. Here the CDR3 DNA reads TGCGCCAGCAGCTTGGAGGGGGCGTGGAACATTCAGTACTTC.

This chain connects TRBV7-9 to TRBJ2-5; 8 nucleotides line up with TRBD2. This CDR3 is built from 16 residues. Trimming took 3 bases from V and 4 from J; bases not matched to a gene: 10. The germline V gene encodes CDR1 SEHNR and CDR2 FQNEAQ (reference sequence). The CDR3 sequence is CASSLWQAGATETQYF. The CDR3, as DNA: TGTGCCAGCAGCTTGTGGCAAGCGGGGGCGACAGAGACCCAGTACTTC.

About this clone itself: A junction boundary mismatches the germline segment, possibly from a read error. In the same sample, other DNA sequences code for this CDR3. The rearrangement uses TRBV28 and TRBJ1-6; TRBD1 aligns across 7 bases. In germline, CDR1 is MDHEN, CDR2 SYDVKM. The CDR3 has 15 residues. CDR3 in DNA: TGTGCCAGCATAAGGACAGGTCATTATAATTCCCCCCTCCACTTT. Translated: CASIRTGHYNSPLHF.

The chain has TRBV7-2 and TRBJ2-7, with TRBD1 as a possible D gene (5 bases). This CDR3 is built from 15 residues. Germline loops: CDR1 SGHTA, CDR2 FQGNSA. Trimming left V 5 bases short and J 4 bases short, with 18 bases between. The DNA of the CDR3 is TGTGCCAGCAGCCCTCGGCCGAAAGGGGATTACGAGCAGTACTTC. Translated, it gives CASSPRPKGDYEQYF.

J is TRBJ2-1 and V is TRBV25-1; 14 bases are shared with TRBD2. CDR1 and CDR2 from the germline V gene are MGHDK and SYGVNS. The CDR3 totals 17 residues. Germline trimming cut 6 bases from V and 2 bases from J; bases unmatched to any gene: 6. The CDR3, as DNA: TGTGCCAGCAGCCGGACTAGCGGGGGGCTCACCTACAATGAGCAGTTCTTC. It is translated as CASSRTSGGLTYNEQFF.

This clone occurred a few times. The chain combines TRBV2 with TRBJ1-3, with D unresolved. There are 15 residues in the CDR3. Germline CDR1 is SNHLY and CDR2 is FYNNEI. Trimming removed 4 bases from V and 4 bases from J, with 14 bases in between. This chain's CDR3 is CASSVVKGGGNTIYF. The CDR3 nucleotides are TGTGCCAGCAGTGTTGTTAAGGGAGGAGGAAACACCATATATTTT.

This CDR3 is CASSQAGLGLNEQFF. In DNA, the CDR3 is TGCGCCAGCAGCCAAGCAGGACTAGGACTCAATGAGCAGTTCTTC. This rearrangement joins TRBV4-1 to TRBJ2-1; 7 bases line up with TRBD2. J gave up 6 bases and V 1 base, and 6 bases lay outside the gene matches. There are 15 residues in the CDR3. From germline, CDR1 is MGHRA and CDR2 YSYEKL.

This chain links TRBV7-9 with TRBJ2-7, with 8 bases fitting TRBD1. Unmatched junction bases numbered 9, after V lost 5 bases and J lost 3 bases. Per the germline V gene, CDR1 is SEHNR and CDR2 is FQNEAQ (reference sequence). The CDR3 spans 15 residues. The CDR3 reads CASSAAGTGFYEQYF. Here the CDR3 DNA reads TGTGCCAGCAGCGCCGCCGGGACAGGTTTCTACGAGCAGTACTTC.

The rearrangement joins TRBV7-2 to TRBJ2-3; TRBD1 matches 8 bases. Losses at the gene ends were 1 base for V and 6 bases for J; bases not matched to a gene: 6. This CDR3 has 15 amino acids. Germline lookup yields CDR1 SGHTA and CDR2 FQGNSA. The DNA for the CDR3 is TGTGCCAGCAGCTTAGACCCAGGGGGCGCGGATACGCAGTATTTT. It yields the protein CASSLDPGGADTQYF.

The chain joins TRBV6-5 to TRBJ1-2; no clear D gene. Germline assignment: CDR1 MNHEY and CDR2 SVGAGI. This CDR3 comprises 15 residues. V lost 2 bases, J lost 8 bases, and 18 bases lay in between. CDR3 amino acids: CASSYAGLPPGGYTF. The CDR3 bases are TGTGCCAGCAGTTACGCAGGCCTCCCACCTGGCGGCTACACCTTC.

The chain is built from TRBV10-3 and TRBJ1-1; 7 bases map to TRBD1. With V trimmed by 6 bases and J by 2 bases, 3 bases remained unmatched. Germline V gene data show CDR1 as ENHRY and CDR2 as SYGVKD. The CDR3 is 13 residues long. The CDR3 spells CAISRTGNTEAFF. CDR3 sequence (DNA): TGTGCCATCAGCCGGACAGGAAACACTGAAGCTTTCTTT.

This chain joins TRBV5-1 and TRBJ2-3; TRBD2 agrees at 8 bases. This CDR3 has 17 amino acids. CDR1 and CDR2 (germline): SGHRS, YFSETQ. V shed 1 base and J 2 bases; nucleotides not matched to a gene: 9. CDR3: CASSLLGGGTDTDTQYF. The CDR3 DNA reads TGCGCCAGCAGCTTGCTTGGCGGGGGGACTGACACAGATACGCAGTATTTT. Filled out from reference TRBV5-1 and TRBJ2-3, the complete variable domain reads KAGVTQTPRYLIKTRGQQVTLSCSPISGHRSVSWYQQTPGQGLQFLFEYFSETQRNKGNFPGRFSGRQFSNSRSEMNVSTLELGDSALYLCASSLLGGGTDTDTQYFGPGTRLTVL.

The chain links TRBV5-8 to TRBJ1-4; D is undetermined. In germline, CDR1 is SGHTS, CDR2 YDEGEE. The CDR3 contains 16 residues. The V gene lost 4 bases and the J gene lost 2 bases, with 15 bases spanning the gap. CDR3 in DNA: TGTGCCAGCAGCACGGGGAGGGATATCACTAATGAAAAACTGTTTTTT. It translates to CASSTGRDITNEKLFF.

The CDR3 reads CATSRHRGIAADTQYF. The CDR3, as DNA: TGTGCCACCAGCAGACACAGGGGGATTGCGGCAGATACGCAGTATTTT. The chain uses TRBV15 and TRBJ2-3; 8 positions match TRBD1. V shed 2 bases, J shed 4 bases, and the junction held 8 bases outside the gene matches. The V gene's germline CDR1 is LNHNV and CDR2 YYDKDF (reference sequence). The CDR3 has 16 amino acids.

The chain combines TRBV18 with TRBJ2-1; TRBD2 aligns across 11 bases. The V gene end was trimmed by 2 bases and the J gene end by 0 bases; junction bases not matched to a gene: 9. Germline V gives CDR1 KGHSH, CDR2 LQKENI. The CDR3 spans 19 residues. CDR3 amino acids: CASSPRLAGGYSSYNEQFF. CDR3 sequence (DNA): TGTGCCAGCTCACCAAGGCTAGCGGGGGGCTATAGCTCCTACAATGAGCAGTTCTTC.

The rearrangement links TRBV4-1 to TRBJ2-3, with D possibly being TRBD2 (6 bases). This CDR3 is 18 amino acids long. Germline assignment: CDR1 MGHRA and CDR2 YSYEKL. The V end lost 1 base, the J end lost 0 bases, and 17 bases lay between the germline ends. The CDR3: CASSQGGGSGTSTDTQYF. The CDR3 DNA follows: TGCGCCAGCAGCCAAGGAGGAGGGTCGGGGACTAGCACAGATACGCAGTATTTT.